Sequencing of this TCR beta chain was carried out in a study of shared clonotypes between healthy human individuals. Study details: Three plates each covered CD4 naive and memory; CD8 naive two, CD8 memory one.

General observations from the study: Sharing across four donors was seen in around 5% of naive CD4 clonotypes.

The repertoire was sequenced with immunoSEQ multiplex PCR; TCRdb's copy has only in-frame clones and lacks some. The sample records a few million clones, approximately 96% being singletons. J gave up 3 bases and V 5 bases, and 3 bases lay outside the gene matches. CDR3 length: 13 amino acids. The germline V gene encodes CDR1 SGHAT and CDR2 FQNNGV. About this clone itself: Its cognate antigen is unknown.

V gene TRBV11-2 combines with J gene TRBJ1-1; 7 bases agree with TRBD1. This clonotype was obtained from a man aged 18 to 30 in good health. What was sequenced was naive CD4+ T cells sorted from blood. As for subset: CD45RA+ positively selected. CDR3: CASSRTGDTEAFF. The CDR3 DNA follows: TGTGCCAGCAGCCGCACAGGGGACACTGAAGCTTTCTTT.